The T cell receptor beta chain described here comes from a study of CD8+CD57+ T cells in acquired aplastic anemia. Genomic DNA, the template, was used for profiling of the TCR beta VDJ and CDR3. TCRdb analysed the reads with MiXCR anew, one entry per CDR3 protein. The sample has 150,000 to 200,000 distinct CDR3 sequences; roughly 50% are singletons. Study results and limitations: Twenty-nine sequences, all CD8+ CDR3, were shared between patients and controls. Patients did not significantly differ from controls in CD8+ Simpson's diversity.

The CDR3 has 13 residues. The trim removed 7 bases at V and 2 bases at J, leaving 4 bases unmatched. The V gene's germline CDR1 is ENHRY and CDR2 SYGVKD. Sequencing was done on patients that had shown CD8+CD57+ cell expansion by flow cytometry. Comment on this clonotype: Its antigen is still unknown.

This receptor was taken from a human donor with aplastic anemia. This chain uses TRBV10-3 with TRBJ1-2; 7 positions match TRBD1. Sequences were obtained from sorted CD4+, CD8+, or CD8+CD57+ T cells (not recorded which) from PBMCs. CDR3 nucleotide sequence: TGTGCCATCACCCAGGGGGGGAACTATGGCTACACCTTC. This sequence encodes CAITQGGNYGYTF.